One and the same sample provided the 14 T cell receptor beta chains below, sequenced in a study of blood T cell repertoires in COVID-19. The repertoire was sequenced with immunoSEQ multiplex PCR; TCRdb's copy has only in-frame clones and lacks some. The sample records some 350,000 clones, less than 90% being singletons. Sequencing was performed on PBMCs or T cells enriched from blood (not recorded which). These receptors originate from a woman aged 25 to 39 who had recovered from COVID-19.

This chain uses TRBV28 with TRBJ1-3; D gene uncertain. Germline CDR1 is MDHEN and CDR2 is SYDVKM. The germline V and J ends were trimmed by 7 bases and 3 bases, with 13 bases remaining between them. The CDR3 extends over 14 amino acids. In DNA, the CDR3 is TGTGCCAGCACCACCCCCAGAGGTGGAAACACCATATATTTT. Translation: CASTTPRGGNTIYF.

The rearrangement joins TRBV27 to TRBJ2-1; D perhaps matches TRBD2 (5 bases). Germline V lookup: CDR1 MNHEY, CDR2 SMNVEV (reference sequence). The V end was cut by 7 bases, the J end by 0 bases, with 19 bases between. The CDR3 totals 17 residues. The CDR3 region has the DNA TGTGCCAGCACCAGTTTCGAAGCGGTGAGCTCCTACAATGAGCAGTTCTTC. Protein: CASTSFEAVSSYNEQFF.

The chain couples TRBV7-2 to TRBJ2-6; unclear D gene. The CDR3 spans 15 residues. The ends were cut back, 2 bases at V and 0 bases at J, with 5 bases in the middle. The germline V gene encodes CDR1 SGHTA and CDR2 FQGNSA. CDR3 nucleotides: TGTGCCAGCAGCTTAACGAGCTCTGGGGCCAACGTCCTGACTTTC. As protein: CASSLTSSGANVLTF.

The chain links TRBV2 to TRBJ2-6, with D unresolved. V was shortened by 7 bases and J by 4 bases, with 11 bases between the two germline ends. Per the germline V gene, CDR1 is SNHLY and CDR2 is FYNNEI. The CDR3 runs 14 residues. DNA for the CDR3: TGTGCCAGCATCCGTAATTCCGGGGCCAACGTCCTGACTTTC. Its translation: CASIRNSGANVLTF.

The chain couples TRBV24-1 to TRBJ1-4; 11 positions agree with TRBD1. After removal of 3 bases from V and 9 bases from J, the junction contained 29 bases not matched to a gene. CDR1 is KGHDR and CDR2 is SFDVKD in the germline V gene. The CDR3 runs 23 residues. CDR3 loop: CATSDLTHVVPGTGGAEMKKLFF. The DNA of the CDR3 is TGTGCCACCAGTGATCTTACCCACGTGGTGCCAGGGACAGGGGGAGCCGAGATGAAAAAACTGTTTTTT.

Details on this clone: Germline is not matched at one junction end, which may reflect a read error. The rearrangement joins TRBV15 to TRBJ1-2, with 7 bases aligning to TRBD1. Germline V gives CDR1 LNHNV, CDR2 YYDKDF (reference sequence). The CDR3 runs 14 residues. The CDR3 reads CATSGEGQNHGYTF. The CDR3 bases are TGTGCCACCAGCGGAGAGGGACAGAACCATGGCTACACCTTC.

CDR3 protein: CASGDRDHAGANVLTF. The CDR3 coding sequence is TGCGCCAGCGGGGACAGGGACCATGCTGGGGCCAACGTCCTGACTTTC. The chain has TRBV10-2 and TRBJ2-6; TRBD1 agrees at 9 bases. V gave up 8 bases and J gave up 2 bases; unmatched junction bases: 7. This CDR3 is 16 amino acids long. Germline values: CDR1 WSHSY, CDR2 SAAADI.

The chain recombines TRBV18 with TRBJ1-6; 7 nucleotides match TRBD1. The V segment lost 8 bases and the J segment 0 bases; nucleotides outside the gene matches: 10. Germline CDR1 KGHSH, CDR2 LQKENI. The CDR3 consists of 17 residues. This CDR3 is CASQGDSGSSYNSPLHF. The CDR3 DNA reads as TGTGCCAGCCAAGGGGACAGTGGGAGCTCCTATAATTCACCCCTCCACTTT.

This chain connects TRBV27 to TRBJ2-1; unclear D gene. CDR3 length: 16 residues. V was pared by 2 bases and J by 5 bases, with 16 bases between. Germline V gene data show CDR1 as MNHEY and CDR2 as SMNVEV (reference sequence). The CDR3: CASSLQGGRTNNEQFF. The CDR3 bases are TGTGCCAGCAGTTTACAAGGCGGCCGAACCAACAATGAGCAGTTCTTC.

The V call is TRBV19, the J call TRBJ2-1; D remains unclear. Trimming left V 3 bases short and J 4 bases short, with 10 bases between. The CDR3 contains 14 residues. Germline V lookup: CDR1 LNHDA, CDR2 SQIVND (reference sequence). DNA for the CDR3: TGTGCCAGTAGTATTGAGTGGGCATACAATGAGCAGTTCTTC. Protein product: CASSIEWAYNEQFF.

This clone was seen just once. The V call is TRBV12-1, the J call TRBJ1-5; TRBD1 is the table's D call and was not checked against the DNA. TRBV12-1 is listed as a pseudogene. The CDR3 loop spans 20 amino acids. CDR3 sequence: CASSFIMEDRGRGSNQPQHF. The CDR3, as DNA: TGTGCCAGCAGCTTTATTATGGAGGACAGGGGAAGGGGGAGCAATCAGCCCCAGCATTTT.

This clone was recorded once. The chain recombines TRBV19 with TRBJ2-7; 8 bases line up with TRBD2. Germline loops: CDR1 LNHDA, CDR2 SQIVND (reference sequence). The CDR3 totals 15 residues. V shed 1 base and J 5 bases; nucleotides not matched to a gene: 7. CDR3 coding DNA: TGTGCCAGTAGTATAGGGCGGGAGGCTCGTGACGAGCAGTACTTC. This sequence encodes CASSIGREARDEQYF. Full variable domain (rest looked up from reference TRBV19 and TRBJ2-7): DGGITQSPKYLFRKEGQNVTLSCEQNLNHDAMYWYRQDPGQGLRLIYYSQIVNDFQKGDIAEGYSVSREKKESFPLTVTSAQKNPTAFYLCASSIGREARDEQYFGPGTRLTVT.

Note on this clone: At one boundary the junction diverges from the germline segment, which might be a read error. This chain connects TRBV7-8 to TRBJ2-3; 10 bases fit TRBD2. Per the germline V gene, CDR1 is SGHVS and CDR2 is FQNEAQ. The CDR3 extends over 12 amino acids. CDR3 coding DNA: TGTGCCAGCAGCCCCTGGGCGGGACTAGCGAGTTTT. The encoded protein is CASSPWAGLASF.

This chain links TRBV13 with TRBJ1-5; D uncertain. This CDR3 comprises 15 residues. The V and J ends lost 8 bases and 3 bases respectively, with 17 bases between them. Germline V gene sequence: CDR1 PRHDT, CDR2 FYEKMQ (reference sequence). The DNA for the CDR3 is TGTGCCAGCGGTGAGAAAGGGAGGAACAATCAGCCCCAGCATTTT. It yields the protein CASGEKGRNNQPQHF.